This T cell receptor delta chain was observed in a study of γδ T cells in repeated Plasmodium falciparum infection. Bulk repertoires came from Vgamma9/Vdelta2+ or Vdelta2-negative gammadelta T cells flow-sorted from PBMC. The ends were cut back, 4 bases at V and 1 base at J, with 9 bases in the middle. Germline CDR1 and CDR2: GEAIGNYY and EKD. This CDR3 comprises 13 residues. This clone counts as medium-sized. Its cognate antigen is unknown. Other DNA variants within this sample encode the same CDR3. Each sorted gammadelta sample had TRG and TRD chains sequenced. TCRdb repeated clone calling on the multiplex PCR reads with CATT. The repertoire consists of around 46,000 delta-chain clones, with about 1.9% occurring once and the leading ten covering approximately 25%. Study results and limitations: Vgamma9/Vdelta2+ repertoires stayed stably polyclonal over time and infection.

This TCR derives from a pool of human donors (malaria-infected and uninfected, not separated). The gene calls are TRDV2 and TRDJ1, with D perhaps TRDD3 (6 bases). Sequenced sample: gamma-delta T cells from blood. CDR3 in DNA: TGTGCCTGTGAGGGGATCGGCACCGATAAACTCATCTTT. Protein: CACEGIGTDKLIF.